The next 27 T cell receptor beta chains were all read from a single sample in a study of siplizumab effects on memory and regulatory T cells. Data came from immunoSEQ multiplex PCR; TCRdb stores just in-frame clones and leaves some out. The sample consists of some 97,000 clones, roughly 94% of them appearing once. Specimen: Tregs sorted from blood. The receptors were gathered from a human donor in good health.

The rearrangement joins TRBV10-1 to TRBJ2-4; D call uncertain. V was pared by 2 bases and J by 8 bases, with 10 bases between. CDR3 length: 13 residues. Germline CDR1 is WNHNN and CDR2 is SYGVQD (reference sequence). The CDR3 loop is CASSERAGDIQYF. DNA for the CDR3: TGCGCCAGCAGTGAGAGGGCTGGGGACATTCAGTACTTC.

This clone was observed a handful of times. This chain connects TRBV6-5 to TRBJ2-3, with 8 bases matching TRBD2. The CDR3 runs to 15 residues. V shed 6 bases and J 6 bases; nucleotides not matched to a gene: 11. Per germline, CDR1 MNHEY and CDR2 SVGAGI. The chain's CDR3 is CASRRGAGGPDTQYF. CDR3 coding DNA: TGTGCCAGCAGGCGAGGGGCGGGAGGACCCGATACGCAGTATTTT.

The table lists this clone with a count of one. This chain connects TRBV9 to TRBJ2-7; 8 bases align to TRBD1. J gave up 2 bases and V 4 bases, and 14 bases lay outside the gene matches. The germline CDR1 and CDR2 sequences are SGDLS and YYNGEE. The CDR3 length is 17 residues. CDR3 loop: CASSPSPGTGRPYEQYF. The CDR3, as DNA: TGTGCCAGCAGCCCGTCCCCCGGGACAGGCCGTCCCTACGAGCAGTACTTC.

The chain links TRBV7-3 to TRBJ2-3; D may be TRBD2 (7 bases). Trimming stripped 5 bases from V and 7 bases from J, with 13 bases between. From germline, CDR1 is SGHTA and CDR2 FQGTGA. The CDR3 is 13 amino acids. The CDR3, as DNA: TGTGCCAGCAGCAGCGGGACATACCATACGCAGTATTTT. It specifies CASSSGTYHTQYF.

The V call is TRBV10-2, the J call TRBJ2-6; no reliable D call. Germline V gene sequence: CDR1 WSHSY, CDR2 SAAADI. CDR3 length: 14 amino acids. The V and J ends lost 8 bases and 1 base respectively, with 9 bases between them. Here the CDR3 reads CASLRRSGANVLTF. The CDR3, as DNA: TGCGCCAGCCTCCGGCGATCTGGGGCCAACGTCCTGACTTTC.

This CDR3 reads CASLPGQAMNTEAFF. The DNA for the CDR3 is TGTGCCTCTCTTCCCGGACAGGCGATGAACACTGAAGCTTTCTTT. The V and J genes are TRBV19 and TRBJ1-1; 7 bases agree with TRBD1. The CDR3 covers 15 residues. The germline V gene has CDR1 LNHDA and CDR2 SQIVND (reference sequence). The V and J ends lost 11 bases and 0 bases, in that order; junction bases with no gene match: 12.

The chain is built from TRBV27 and TRBJ1-4, with D tentatively TRBD1 (5 bases). V was trimmed by 1 base and J by 8 bases, leaving 14 bases between them. The CDR3 is 15 amino acids. The germline V gene encodes CDR1 MNHEY and CDR2 SMNVEV (reference sequence). The CDR3 is CASSLLGQGSEKLFF. As DNA, the CDR3 is TGTGCCAGCAGTTTATTGGGGCAGGGCAGCGAAAAACTGTTTTTT.

The chain couples TRBV6-4 to TRBJ2-1; the match to TRBD2 covers 7 bases. V lost 6 bases, J lost 2 bases, and 4 bases stayed unmatched. The CDR3 spans 14 residues. Germline-derived CDR1 and CDR2 are MRHNA and SNTAGT. This CDR3 reads CASRRESAYNEQFF. CDR3 sequence (DNA): TGTGCCAGCAGGCGGGAGTCTGCCTACAATGAGCAGTTCTTC.

The V gene is TRBV19, the J gene TRBJ1-3, with D maybe TRBD1 (5 bases). Trimming removed 7 bases from V and 5 bases from J, with 15 bases in between. The V gene's germline CDR1 is LNHDA and CDR2 SQIVND (reference sequence). The CDR3 loop spans 14 amino acids. This CDR3 reads CASKIGRERNTIYF. Here the CDR3 DNA reads TGTGCCAGTAAGATCGGCAGGGAGAGAAACACCATATATTTT.

This chain joins TRBV18 and TRBJ2-3; TRBD1 might be the D (6 bases). Per germline, CDR1 KGHSH and CDR2 LQKENI. The V end lost 2 bases, the J end lost 4 bases, and 13 bases lay between the germline ends. This CDR3 contains 15 residues. The CDR3: CASSPRRRQADTQYF. The CDR3 DNA reads as TGTGCCAGCTCACCAAGACGAAGACAGGCAGATACGCAGTATTTT.

V is TRBV6-1 and J is TRBJ2-1; the match to TRBD2 covers 9 bases. The germline V gene has CDR1 MNHNS and CDR2 SASEGT. CDR3 length: 15 amino acids. Germline trimming cut 3 bases from V and 10 bases from J; bases unmatched to any gene: 10. The DNA for the CDR3 is TGTGCCAGCAGTGAGTGGACTAGCGTCGCTATCGAGCAGTTCTTC. Amino acids: CASSEWTSVAIEQFF.

The rearrangement uses TRBV30 and TRBJ2-2; D unclear. Trimming took 0 bases from V and 4 from J, leaving 12 bases between them. Germline V gene lookup returns CDR1 GTSNPN and CDR2 SVGIG (reference sequence). The CDR3 has 15 residues. The CDR3 here is CAWSVTRGGTGELFF. The CDR3 DNA is TGTGCCTGGAGTGTAACACGCGGTGGCACCGGGGAGCTGTTTTTT.

Worth noting for this clone: Other DNA sequences within the sample encode an identical CDR3. The chain combines TRBV2 with TRBJ2-6, with D unclear. The CDR3 length is 12 residues. With 6 bases removed from V and 1 base from J, the gap between germline ends came to 1 base. Germline values: CDR1 SNHLY, CDR2 FYNNEI. The DNA for the CDR3 is TGTGCCAGCAGGTCTGGGGCCAACGTCCTGACTTTC. Its protein product is CASRSGANVLTF.

This chain connects TRBV5-4 to TRBJ2-7, with TRBD2 matching over 8 bases. The CDR3 is 13 amino acids. The germline V gene has CDR1 SGHNT and CDR2 YYREEE (reference sequence). J gave up 6 bases and V 5 bases, and 7 bases lay outside the gene matches. The CDR3 DNA is TGTGCCAGCAGACTCAGCGGGAGCGGCGAGCAGTACTTC. It translates to CASRLSGSGEQYF.

CDR3 nucleotides: TGTGCCAGCTCGCGAAATGAAAAACTGTTTTTT. Translation gives CASSRNEKLFF. The chain carries TRBV18 and TRBJ1-4; no firm D call. Trimming left V 6 bases short and J 5 bases short, with 4 bases between. The CDR3 sequence is 11 residues long. The V gene's germline CDR1 is KGHSH and CDR2 LQKENI.

The chain carries TRBV7-9 and TRBJ1-4, with 9 bases matching TRBD1. The CDR3 totals 15 residues. With 5 bases clipped from V and 7 bases from J, the junction kept 8 bases outside the gene matches. The germline gives CDR1 SEHNR, CDR2 FQNEAQ (reference sequence). The CDR3 protein is CASSRVQGAGEKLFF. The DNA for the CDR3 is TGTGCCAGCAGCCGTGTACAGGGGGCGGGTGAAAAACTGTTTTTT.

The chain uses TRBV7-9 and TRBJ1-1; TRBD1 is a possible D gene (6 bases). The V end lost 5 bases, the J end lost 7 bases, and 17 bases lay between the germline ends. The germline CDR1 and CDR2 sequences are SEHNR and FQNEAQ (reference sequence). CDR3 length: 14 residues. Written as DNA, the CDR3 is TGTGCCAGCAGCCGGGGACAAGCCGCTCGTGAAGCTTTCTTT. Translated: CASSRGQAAREAFF. Combining the CDR3 with reference TRBV7-9 and TRBJ1-1 gives the whole variable domain DTGVSQNPRHKITKRGQNVTFRCDPISEHNRLYWYRQTLGQGPEFLTYFQNEAQLEKSRLLSDRFSAERPKGSFSTLEIQRTEQGDSAMYLCASSRGQAAREAFFGQGTRLTVV.

This chain joins TRBV6-5 and TRBJ1-1, with TRBD1 matching 8 bases. The CDR3 covers 15 residues. V lost 6 bases to trimming and J lost 5 bases; unmatched junction nucleotides: 11. Germline lookup yields CDR1 MNHEY and CDR2 SVGAGI. As DNA, the CDR3 is TGTGCCAGCAGGGCGACAGGGGATTTTTGGACTGAAGCTTTCTTT. Encoded protein: CASRATGDFWTEAFF.

J is TRBJ2-1 and V is TRBV27; the D gene is possibly TRBD1 (5 bases). The CDR3 is 17 amino acids. The ends were cut back, 3 bases at V and 4 bases at J, with 19 bases in the middle. Germline CDR1 MNHEY, CDR2 SMNVEV (reference sequence). CDR3 in DNA: TGTGCCAGCAGTTTCTTTTGGGGCGGTGCACAATACAATGAGCAGTTCTTC. Its translation is CASSFFWGGAQYNEQFF.

The chain employs TRBV28 and TRBJ1-5; 7 nucleotides align to TRBD1. The CDR3 spans 15 residues. Per germline, CDR1 MDHEN and CDR2 SYDVKM. The J segment lost 6 bases and the V segment lost 4 bases, leaving 9 bases of the junction unmatched. CDR3 nucleotide sequence: TGTGCCAGCAGTTGGACAGGTCGGGTAAGTCAGCCCCAGCATTTT. This gives the protein CASSWTGRVSQPQHF. Together with reference TRBV28 and TRBJ1-5, the CDR3 gives the full variable domain: DVKVTQSSRYLVKRTGEKVFLECVQDMDHENMFWYRQDPGLGLRLIYFSYDVKMKEKGDIPEGYSVSREKKERFSLILESASTNQTSMYLCASSWTGRVSQPQHFGDGTRLSIL.

This clone has a single count. V is TRBV30 and J is TRBJ2-6; 9 nucleotides align to TRBD2. The germline V gene has CDR1 GTSNPN and CDR2 SVGIG (reference sequence). Losses at the gene ends were 4 bases for V and 6 bases for J; bases not matched to a gene: 7. The length of the CDR3 is 15 residues. CDR3 coding DNA: TGTGCCTGGATGCGGGAGGGCCTCACGGCCAACGTCCTGACTTTC. Its protein is CAWMREGLTANVLTF.

The chain recombines TRBV11-2 with TRBJ2-5; D not resolved. The V end was cut by 2 bases, the J end by 2 bases, with 0 bases between. This CDR3 comprises 11 residues. Germline-derived CDR1 and CDR2 are SGHAT and FQNNGV. The CDR3 DNA reads TGTGCCAGCAGCTTACAAGAGACCCAGTACTTC. Its protein product is CASSLQETQYF. Together with reference TRBV11-2 and TRBJ2-5, the CDR3 gives the full variable domain: EAGVAQSPRYKIIEKRQSVAFWCNPISGHATLYWYQQILGQGPKLLIQFQNNGVVDDSQLPKDRFSAERLKGVDSTLKIQPAKLEDSAVYLCASSLQETQYFGPGTRLLVL.

V gene TRBV18 combines with J gene TRBJ2-1; tentative D call: TRBD2 (5 bases). Trimming took 2 bases from V and 4 from J, leaving 12 bases between them. The V gene's germline CDR1 is KGHSH and CDR2 LQKENI. This CDR3 contains 15 residues. The CDR3 nucleotides are TGTGCCAGCTCACCAGCTCTCTCGGGATACAATGAGCAGTTCTTC. Translated: CASSPALSGYNEQFF.

The chain combines TRBV5-1 with TRBJ2-5; D uncertain. The V end lost 4 bases, the J end lost 4 bases, and 14 bases lay between the germline ends. Germline V CDR1 and CDR2: SGHRS, YFSETQ. This CDR3 has 14 amino acids. The DNA for the CDR3 is TGCGCCAGCAGCCTTGCAAGTTTCTCAGAGACCCAGTACTTC. Its translation is CASSLASFSETQYF.

This clone was picked up one time. The chain carries TRBV11-2 and TRBJ2-2; 8 bases align to TRBD1. Germline V gene lookup returns CDR1 SGHAT and CDR2 FQNNGV. V trimming: 2 bases; J trimming: 0 bases; junction bases outside the gene matches: 2. The CDR3 runs 16 residues. CDR3 sequence: CASSLQGAANTGELFF. CDR3 nucleotide sequence: TGTGCCAGCAGCTTACAGGGGGCCGCGAACACCGGGGAGCTGTTTTTT.

As concerns this clone: One end of the junction varies from germline; a read error may be responsible. CDR3 sequence (DNA): TGTGCCGGCAGTTACAGGGGGCCCGGACGAGCGGGAGCGAACACTGAAGCTTTCTTT. This gives the protein CAGSYRGPGRAGANTEAFF. This rearrangement joins TRBV2 to TRBJ1-1; 9 bases fit TRBD1. Germline V gives CDR1 SNHLY, CDR2 FYNNEI. The CDR3 runs to 19 residues.

This clone was observed a few times. The rearrangement joins TRBV18 to TRBJ1-1; D might be TRBD1 (6 bases). The CDR3 is made up of 17 amino acids. CDR1 is KGHSH, CDR2 LQKENI, per germline. With 2 bases removed from V and 2 bases from J, the gap between germline ends came to 18 bases. CDR3 residues: CASSPNGATGSNTEAFF. Here the CDR3 DNA reads TGTGCCAGCTCACCAAACGGGGCCACAGGGTCTAACACTGAAGCTTTCTTT.